The following is a T cell receptor beta chain sequence with its context. The assay was immunoSEQ multiplex PCR, and TCRdb's table has in-frame clones only and misses some. Of 90,000 to 100,000 clones detected, 92% appear once; the ten largest clones hold approximately 2.2%. This sample is part of a study of T cell changes during pregnancy in multiple sclerosis. This clonotype was sampled from a female donor in good health, enrolled as a control in a pregnancy study. Here the sequenced sample was peripheral blood, taken after pregnancy.

The CDR3 DNA sequence: TGTGCCAGCAGAATTGACAGTTTCTCTGGAAACACCATATATTTT. Its translation: CASRIDSFSGNTIYF. The rearrangement uses TRBV27 and TRBJ1-3, with D possibly matching TRBD1 (5 bases). This CDR3 is 15 amino acids long. The germline V and J ends were trimmed by 6 bases and 0 bases, with 12 bases remaining between them. The germline gives CDR1 MNHEY, CDR2 SMNVEV (reference sequence).